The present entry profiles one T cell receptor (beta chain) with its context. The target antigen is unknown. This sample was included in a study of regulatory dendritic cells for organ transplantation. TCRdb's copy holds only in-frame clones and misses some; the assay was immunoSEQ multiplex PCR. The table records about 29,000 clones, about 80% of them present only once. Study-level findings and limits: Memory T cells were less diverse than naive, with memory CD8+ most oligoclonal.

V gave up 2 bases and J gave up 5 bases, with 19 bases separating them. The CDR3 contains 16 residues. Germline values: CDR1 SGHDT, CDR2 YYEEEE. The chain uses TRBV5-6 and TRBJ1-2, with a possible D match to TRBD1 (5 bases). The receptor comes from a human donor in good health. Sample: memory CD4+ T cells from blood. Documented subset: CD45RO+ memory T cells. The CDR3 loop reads CASSLPGALGSYGYTF. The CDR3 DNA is TGTGCCAGCAGCTTACCCGGGGCCCTCGGATCGTATGGCTACACCTTC.